The 29 T cell receptor beta chains given below trace back to one sample, sequenced in a study of CD4 T cells in relation to SARS-CoV-2 and coronaviruses. Profiled with immunoSEQ multiplex PCR; TCRdb holds only in-frame clones, not every one. The sample has around 20,000 clones; around 72% are singletons. The antigens of these receptors remain unknown. CD4+ T cells from unexposed donors were obtained before the COVID-19 pandemic (2011-2018). Isolation of CD4+ T cells took place after about eleven days in culture. Sequencing input: CD4+ T cells from PBMCs, cultured in vitro. Receptor source: a human donor in good health.

V and J are TRBV6-5 and TRBJ2-7; 8 nucleotides line up with TRBD1. CDR1 and CDR2 (germline): MNHEY, SVGAGI. V trimming: 6 bases; J trimming: 1 base; junction bases outside the gene matches: 2. This CDR3 has 13 amino acids. In nucleotides, the CDR3 is TGTGCCAGCAGAACAGGGGGGTCCTACGAGCAGTACTTC. Translated, it gives CASRTGGSYEQYF.

This clone was found a few times. The rearrangement uses TRBV5-5 and TRBJ2-1; D possibly corresponds to TRBD2 (5 bases). Trimming left V 4 bases short and J 3 bases short, with 20 bases between. Germline values: CDR1 SGHKS, CDR2 YYEKEE (reference sequence). CDR3 length: 17 residues. For the CDR3, the DNA is TGTGCCAGCAGCCCATGGGGAGCTTCACTTCACTACAATGAGCAGTTCTTC. Protein sequence: CASSPWGASLHYNEQFF.

This chain uses TRBV27 with TRBJ2-7; 8 bases line up with TRBD1. Germline V gives CDR1 MNHEY, CDR2 SMNVEV (reference sequence). The CDR3 spans 12 residues. The V and J ends lost 6 bases and 5 bases, in that order; junction bases with no gene match: 3. CDR3 sequence reads: CASRTGAHEQYF. CDR3 DNA sequence: TGTGCCAGCAGGACAGGGGCCCACGAGCAGTACTTC.

The chain has TRBV2 and TRBJ1-1, with 9 bases matching TRBD1. There are 16 residues in the CDR3. With V trimmed by 3 bases and J by 0 bases, 5 bases remained unmatched. Germline CDR1 SNHLY, CDR2 FYNNEI. The CDR3, as DNA: TGTGCCAGCAGTGAGTTGGACAGGGGCTTGAACACTGAAGCTTTCTTT. Encoded protein: CASSELDRGLNTEAFF.

V is TRBV6-6 and J is TRBJ2-1; perhaps TRBD1 as D (6 bases). Germline V gene data show CDR1 as MNHNY and CDR2 as SVGAGI (reference sequence). Trimming stripped 4 bases from V and 7 bases from J, with 8 bases between. The CDR3 contains 12 residues. CDR3 in amino acids: CASSFTGNEQFF. In DNA form, the CDR3 reads TGTGCCAGCAGTTTTACAGGGAATGAGCAGTTCTTC.

V is TRBV27 and J is TRBJ1-2; D gene ambiguous. The CDR3 runs to 13 residues. V lost 2 bases and J lost 8, with 12 bases in between. CDR1 and CDR2 from the germline V gene are MNHEY and SMNVEV (reference sequence). CDR3 nucleotides: TGTGCCAGCAGTTTAGTAGGGTACGAAGGCTACACCTTC. Its protein product is CASSLVGYEGYTF.

The V and J genes are TRBV7-8 and TRBJ1-5; D possibly corresponds to TRBD1 (6 bases). V lost 2 bases and J lost 0, with 11 bases in between. Looked up from germline, CDR1 is SGHVS and CDR2 is FQNEAQ. The CDR3 has 16 residues. CDR3 sequence reads: CASSLRGSYSNQPQHF. Written as DNA, the CDR3 is TGTGCCAGCAGCTTAAGGGGGTCCTATAGCAATCAGCCCCAGCATTTT.

The V gene is TRBV4-2, the J gene TRBJ1-3; D might be TRBD1 (6 bases). V was cut by 4 bases and J by 4 bases, with 14 bases left in between. Looked up from germline, CDR1 is LGHNA and CDR2 is YNFKEQ. This CDR3 has 15 residues. CDR3 bases: TGTGCCAGCAGCCCAGGAAGGGGGTCGGGAAACACCATATATTTT. It specifies CASSPGRGSGNTIYF.

For this clone: At one of its ends the junction is not consistent with the germline gene, which may arise from a read error. The rearrangement uses TRBV5-4 and TRBJ1-4; D perhaps matches TRBD1 (5 bases). The V gene's germline CDR1 is SGHNT and CDR2 YYREEE (reference sequence). The CDR3 spans 15 residues. CDR3 sequence reads: CTSSLAAGSSEKLFF. CDR3 coding DNA: TGTACCAGCAGCTTGGCGGCAGGGAGCAGTGAAAAACTGTTTTTT.

This chain links TRBV2 with TRBJ2-5, with 11 bases matching TRBD1. V lost 6 bases, J lost 4 bases, and 7 bases stayed unmatched. The length of the CDR3 is 15 residues. Per the germline V gene, CDR1 is SNHLY and CDR2 is FYNNEI. DNA of the CDR3: TGTGCCAGCAGGAGGGGACAGGGGGGCCGAGAGACCCAGTACTTC. It specifies CASRRGQGGRETQYF.

The V call is TRBV7-3, the J call TRBJ1-1; the D is unclear. The V and J ends lost 1 base and 6 bases respectively, with 9 bases between them. This CDR3 is 13 amino acids long. Germline CDR1 SGHTA, CDR2 FQGTGA. Here the CDR3 reads CASSLRGPAEAFF. The CDR3 nucleotides read TGTGCCAGCAGCTTAAGAGGGCCGGCTGAAGCTTTCTTT.

This sequence joins TRBV6-1 and TRBJ2-7; no reliable D call. The CDR3 consists of 16 residues. Trimming cost V 1 base and J 2 bases, with 15 bases left between them. Germline CDR1 MNHNS, CDR2 SASEGT. CDR3 DNA sequence: TGTGCCAGCAGTGAAGTAGCTCAGTGGGCAGCCTACGAGCAGTACTTC. It yields the protein CASSEVAQWAAYEQYF.

The chain recombines TRBV5-1 with TRBJ1-4; TRBD1 aligns across 8 bases. The germline V gene encodes CDR1 SGHRS and CDR2 YFSETQ. J gave up 0 bases and V 3 bases, and 1 base lay outside the gene matches. The CDR3 has 15 amino acids. The CDR3 spells CASSSQGATNEKLFF. DNA for the CDR3: TGCGCCAGCAGCTCACAGGGGGCAACTAATGAAAAACTGTTTTTT.

This clone was detected only a few times. V usage is TRBV19 and J usage is TRBJ2-3; D might be TRBD2 (5 bases). Trimming removed 4 bases at V and 1 base at J, with 12 bases between. Germline V CDR1 and CDR2: LNHDA, SQIVND (reference sequence). The CDR3 has 15 residues. CDR3 protein: CASSSLSGGTDTQYF. CDR3 sequence (DNA): TGTGCCAGTAGTAGTTTGAGCGGAGGCACAGATACGCAGTATTTT.

This rearrangement joins TRBV10-1 to TRBJ2-7, with a possible D match to TRBD1 (6 bases). CDR1 is WNHNN, CDR2 SYGVQD, per germline (reference sequence). The length of the CDR3 is 16 residues. V shed 6 bases and J shed 0 bases, with 18 bases lying between them. In DNA form, the CDR3 reads TGCGCCAGCAGCGATCTTACAGGGTCCTCCTCCTACGAGCAGTACTTC. This sequence encodes CASSDLTGSSSYEQYF.

The chain uses TRBV18 and TRBJ2-3; D gene ambiguous. Germline V gives CDR1 KGHSH, CDR2 LQKENI. The CDR3 spans 13 residues. Trimming took 3 bases from V and 3 from J, leaving 7 bases between them. The CDR3 sequence is CASSPVNTDTQYF. In DNA form, the CDR3 reads TGTGCCAGCTCACCTGTAAATACAGATACGCAGTATTTT.

V and J are TRBV7-5 and TRBJ2-5; no check of the table's D call, TRBD1, against the DNA was made. TRBV7-5 is flagged as a pseudogene. CDR3 length: 16 amino acids. The CDR3 is CARSRPPGQGQETQYF. CDR3 nucleotides: TGTGCCAGAAGTCGTCCCCCGGGACAGGGACAAGAGACCCAGTACTTC.

The chain has TRBV19 and TRBJ2-1; TRBD2 matches at 13 bases. The V and J ends lost 9 bases and 7 bases, in that order; junction bases with no gene match: 6. CDR3 length equals 14 residues. From germline, CDR1 is LNHDA and CDR2 SQIVND (reference sequence). The chain's CDR3 is CASEGLAGRNEQFF. DNA of the CDR3: TGTGCCAGCGAGGGACTAGCGGGACGAAATGAGCAGTTCTTC.

The V call is TRBV2, the J call TRBJ2-1; 14 nucleotides agree with TRBD2. CDR3 size: 15 residues. J lost 7 bases, V lost 7 bases, and 6 bases had no gene match. Germline CDR1 is SNHLY and CDR2 is FYNNEI. CDR3 protein: CASNPGLAGANEQFF. The CDR3 coding sequence is TGTGCCAGCAATCCGGGACTAGCGGGAGCAAATGAGCAGTTCTTC.

The chain uses TRBV28 and TRBJ1-6; TRBD1 is a possible D gene (5 bases). V dropped 7 bases and J dropped 0 bases, with 19 bases sitting between them. Germline CDR1 and CDR2: MDHEN and SYDVKM. The CDR3 sequence is 18 residues long. The CDR3 here is CASMLEQQAPSYNSPLHF. The CDR3 region has the DNA TGTGCCAGCATGCTGGAGCAACAGGCCCCCTCCTATAATTCACCCCTCCACTTT.

The genes are TRBV19 and TRBJ1-5; possibly TRBD1 for D (6 bases). In germline, CDR1 is LNHDA, CDR2 SQIVND (reference sequence). The V end lost 1 base, the J end lost 0 bases, and 10 bases lay between the germline ends. The CDR3 runs 16 residues. This chain's CDR3 is CASSIGPRGSNQPQHF. CDR3 sequence (DNA): TGTGCCAGTAGTATAGGACCCAGGGGTAGCAATCAGCCCCAGCATTTT.

The rearrangement uses TRBV5-6 and TRBJ2-1; no reliable D call. From germline, CDR1 is SGHDT and CDR2 YYEEEE. The CDR3 is 11 amino acids. Trimming left V 1 base short and J 9 bases short, with 5 bases between. This CDR3 is CASSLIGEQFF. The CDR3 DNA follows: TGTGCCAGCAGCTTGATCGGTGAGCAGTTCTTC.

The V call is TRBV28, the J call TRBJ1-3; no firm D call. Trimming stripped 1 base from V and 3 bases from J, with 10 bases between. There are 15 residues in the CDR3. Looked up from germline, CDR1 is MDHEN and CDR2 is SYDVKM. CDR3 coding DNA: TGTGCCAGCAGTTTATCAACGTGGGATGGAAACACCATATATTTT. It yields the protein CASSLSTWDGNTIYF.

The chain carries TRBV6-5 and TRBJ2-7; TRBD1 might be the D (6 bases). This CDR3 comprises 13 residues. Germline CDR1 and CDR2: MNHEY and SVGAGI. V dropped 6 bases and J dropped 0 bases, with 9 bases sitting between them. The CDR3 nucleotides read TGTGCCAGCAGCCAAGGGGGCTCCTACGAGCAGTACTTC. Translation gives CASSQGGSYEQYF.

The chain combines TRBV19 with TRBJ1-1; D gene uncertain. The CDR3 is 14 residues long. Germline V gene sequence: CDR1 LNHDA, CDR2 SQIVND (reference sequence). The V end was cut by 2 bases, the J end by 3 bases, with 10 bases between. Written as DNA, the CDR3 is TGTGCCAGTAGTATAATTGGTGGGGACACTGAAGCTTTCTTT. Its protein product is CASSIIGGDTEAFF.

This sequence joins TRBV7-3 and TRBJ2-7; D remains ambiguous. This CDR3 comprises 13 residues. V was clipped by 2 bases and J by 6 bases, with 11 bases between them. Looked up from germline, CDR1 is SGHTA and CDR2 is FQGTGA. The CDR3 DNA is TGTGCCAGCAGCTTACTTGCTGGAACCGAGCAGTACTTC. This sequence encodes CASSLLAGTEQYF.

The chain links TRBV6-5 to TRBJ1-1; TRBD1 agrees at 7 bases. Germline CDR1 is MNHEY and CDR2 is SVGAGI. This CDR3 is built from 13 residues. J gave up 3 bases and V 8 bases, and 6 bases lay outside the gene matches. Written as DNA, the CDR3 is TGTGCCAGCCAGGGGGGTAGTCACACTGAAGCTTTCTTT. It specifies CASQGGSHTEAFF.

The rearrangement links TRBV6-2 or TRBV6-3 to TRBJ2-3; 13 bases fit TRBD2. Germline trimming cut 3 bases from V and 1 base from J; bases unmatched to any gene: 4. Germline V gene lookup returns CDR1 MNHEY and CDR2 SVGEGT. This CDR3 is built from 17 residues. For the CDR3, the DNA is TGTGCCAGCAGTTATGGACTAGCGGGAGAGGGCACAGATACGCAGTATTTT. It is translated as CASSYGLAGEGTDTQYF.

The CDR3, as DNA: TGTGCTAGTGGCGCAGGGCGCGATAGCAATCAGCCCCAGCATTTT. Residues: CASGAGRDSNQPQHF. The J gene is TRBJ1-5, the V gene TRBV12-5, with D perhaps matching TRBD1 (5 bases). The CDR3 consists of 15 residues. Germline lookup yields CDR1 LGHNT and CDR2 FRNRAP. V lost 6 bases and J lost 0, with 12 bases in between.